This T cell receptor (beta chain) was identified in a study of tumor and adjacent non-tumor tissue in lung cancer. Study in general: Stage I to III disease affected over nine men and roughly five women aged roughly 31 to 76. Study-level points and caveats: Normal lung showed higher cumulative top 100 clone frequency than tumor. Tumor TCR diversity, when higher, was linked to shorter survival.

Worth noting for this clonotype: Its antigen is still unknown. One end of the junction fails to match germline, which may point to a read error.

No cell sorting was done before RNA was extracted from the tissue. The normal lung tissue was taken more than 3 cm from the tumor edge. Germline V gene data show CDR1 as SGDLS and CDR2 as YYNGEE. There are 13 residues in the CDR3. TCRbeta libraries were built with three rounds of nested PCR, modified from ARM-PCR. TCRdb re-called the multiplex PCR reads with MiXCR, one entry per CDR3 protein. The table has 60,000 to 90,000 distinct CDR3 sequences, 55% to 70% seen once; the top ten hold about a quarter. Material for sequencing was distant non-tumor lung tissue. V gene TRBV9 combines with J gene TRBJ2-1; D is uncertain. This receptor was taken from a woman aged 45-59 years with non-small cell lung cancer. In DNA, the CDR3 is TGTGCCAGCAGCGCCGACCCATCTCAGGAGCAAATCTTC. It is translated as CASSADPSQEQIF.